Presented here are 15 T cell receptor beta chains from one specimen sequenced in a study of response to subunit inactivated influenza vaccine. TCRdb used MiXCR to reprocess the RT-PCR reads, holding one entry per CDR3 protein. Of 600,000 to 850,000 distinct CDR3 sequences listed, around 15% were seen once; the top ten hold less than 9%. Sequenced here: PBMCs from blood, sampled approximately 15 days before vaccination. Every receptor here comes from a man aged 45 to 65 who received an inactivated influenza vaccine.

This clonotype was seen only a few times. V and J are TRBV5-1 and TRBJ2-7; D possibly corresponds to TRBD1 (7 bases). Trimming removed 2 bases from V and 6 bases from J, with 15 bases in between. The CDR3 length is 14 residues. Germline CDR1 reads SGHRS; CDR2 reads YFSETQ. The CDR3 reads CASSFGGTDAEQYF. For the CDR3, the DNA is TGCGCCAGCAGCTTTGGCGGGACAGATGCCGAGCAGTACTTC. Looking up the rest from reference TRBV5-1 and TRBJ2-7 gives the full variable domain: KAGVTQTPRYLIKTRGQQVTLSCSPISGHRSVSWYQQTPGQGLQFLFEYFSETQRNKGNFPGRFSGRQFSNSRSEMNVSTLELGDSALYLCASSFGGTDAEQYFGPGTRLTVT.

This clonotype was seen more than once but under ten times. The chain employs TRBV29-1 and TRBJ2-7, with D possibly being TRBD1 or TRBD2 (5 bases each). CDR3 length: 11 residues. Germline V gene lookup returns CDR1 SQVTM and CDR2 ANQGSEA. V was cut by 6 bases and J by 5 bases, with 11 bases left in between. The CDR3 sequence: CSVRDPNEQYF. CDR3 DNA sequence: TGCAGCGTAAGGGACCCTAACGAGCAGTACTTC.

The rearrangement uses TRBV4-2 and TRBJ2-2; 8 bases agree with TRBD1. The CDR3 runs to 17 residues. The ends lost 0 bases at V and 1 base at J; junction bases unmatched: 4. The V gene's germline CDR1 is LGHNA and CDR2 YNFKEQ. Written as DNA, the CDR3 is TGTGCCAGCAGCCAAGATGCAGGGGGCCGGAACACCGGGGAGCTGTTTTTT. As protein: CASSQDAGGRNTGELFF.

This clonotype has a handful of counts. This sequence joins TRBV4-3 and TRBJ2-5; no clear D gene. This CDR3 has 13 amino acids. The germline CDR1 and CDR2 sequences are LGHNA and YSLEER. V lost 3 bases and J 5 bases, leaving 10 bases between the germline ends. Here the CDR3 reads CASSQGAAETQYF. CDR3 DNA sequence: TGCGCCAGCAGCCAGGGTGCTGCTGAGACCCAGTACTTC.

This clonotype has at least ten counts. The chain links TRBV7-8 to TRBJ2-3; 7 nucleotides match TRBD2. The ends lost 4 bases at V and 2 bases at J; junction bases unmatched: 3. The CDR3 is 14 residues long. The V gene's germline CDR1 is SGHVS and CDR2 FQNEAQ. In DNA form, the CDR3 reads TGTGCCAGCAGCTGGGGGGGGTACACAGATACGCAGTATTTT. Protein sequence: CASSWGGYTDTQYF.

The rearrangement uses TRBV11-2 and TRBJ2-7, with no clear D. The V gene lost 3 bases and the J gene lost 6 bases, with 18 bases spanning the gap. Germline loops: CDR1 SGHAT, CDR2 FQNNGV. The CDR3 is 15 residues long. CDR3 coding DNA: TGTGCCAGCAGCTTTACCGATACAGCCGTCGCCGAGCAGTACTTC. Encoded protein: CASSFTDTAVAEQYF.

This rearrangement joins TRBV3-1 to TRBJ2-7; 11 bases line up with TRBD1. CDR1 is LGHDT, CDR2 YNNKEL, per germline (reference sequence). With 4 bases clipped from V and 4 bases from J, the junction kept 3 bases outside the gene matches. The CDR3 totals 14 residues. CDR3 amino acids: CASSRDRGKYEQYF. Here the CDR3 DNA reads TGTGCCAGCAGCCGGGACAGGGGGAAGTACGAGCAGTACTTC.

This clonotype has ten or more counts. The V and J genes are TRBV12-3 or TRBV12-4 and TRBJ1-1; D is unresolved. The CDR3 spans 13 residues. V shed 5 bases and J shed 0 bases, with 7 bases lying between them. In DNA, the CDR3 is TGTGCCAGCAGTCCCTCATTGAACACTGAAGCTTTCTTT. Translation gives CASSPSLNTEAFF.

This clonotype has just a few counts. The chain couples TRBV20-1 to TRBJ2-5; the D is unclear. CDR1 and CDR2 (germline): DFQATT, SNEGSKA (reference sequence). The CDR3 has 13 amino acids. The V gene lost 2 bases and the J gene lost 2 bases, with 9 bases spanning the gap. CDR3: CSARRPPQETQYF. CDR3 nucleotide sequence: TGCAGTGCTAGACGCCCCCCGCAAGAGACCCAGTACTTC.

This clonotype turned up a few times. CDR3 DNA: TGTGCCAGCAGCTTACGCCCCGGGACAGTCTATGGCTACACCTTC. This codes for CASSLRPGTVYGYTF. This rearrangement joins TRBV7-2 to TRBJ1-2, with 7 bases that match TRBD1. V trimming: 2 bases; J trimming: 4 bases; junction bases outside the gene matches: 7. In germline, CDR1 is SGHTA, CDR2 FQGNSA. This CDR3 has 15 amino acids.

The genes are TRBV11-2 and TRBJ2-1; TRBD2 aligns across 12 bases. This CDR3 has 15 residues. Losses at the gene ends were 5 bases for V and 7 bases for J; bases not matched to a gene: 6. In germline, CDR1 is SGHAT, CDR2 FQNNGV. Written as DNA, the CDR3 is TGTGCCAGCAGCACTTCTAGCGGGGGGGGAAATGAGCAGTTCTTC. Translating gives CASSTSSGGGNEQFF.

This clonotype was recorded a few times. The chain uses TRBV25-1 and TRBJ2-1; 9 bases are shared with TRBD2. The CDR3 spans 18 residues. Germline CDR1 MGHDK, CDR2 SYGVNS. J gave up 2 bases and V 8 bases, and 16 bases lay outside the gene matches. The CDR3 protein is CASPPGLLAGRTYNEQFF. The CDR3 bases are TGTGCCAGCCCCCCAGGCCTTCTAGCGGGACGTACCTACAATGAGCAGTTCTTC.

This clonotype was seen repeatedly, ten times or more. The rearrangement links TRBV28 to TRBJ1-2; tentatively, D is TRBD1 (6 bases). CDR3 length: 13 residues. Germline values: CDR1 MDHEN, CDR2 SYDVKM. The V end lost 6 bases, the J end lost 3 bases, and 11 bases lay between the germline ends. The CDR3 sequence: CASRDTGHYGYTF. The CDR3 bases are TGTGCCAGCAGAGACACAGGGCACTATGGCTACACCTTC.

The table lists this clonotype with many counts. This chain joins TRBV6-2 or TRBV6-3 and TRBJ2-3; 13 bases fit TRBD2. There are 18 residues in the CDR3. The V and J ends lost 7 bases and 2 bases, in that order; junction bases with no gene match: 12. Germline loops: CDR1 MNHEY, CDR2 SVGEGT. The CDR3 spells CASNRLAGGFLPTDTQYF. As DNA, the CDR3 is TGTGCCAGCAATCGACTAGCGGGGGGCTTCCTTCCCACAGATACGCAGTATTTT.

The V gene is TRBV20-1, the J gene TRBJ2-1; no firm D call. Trimming removed 4 bases from V and 9 bases from J, with 10 bases in between. CDR3 size: 11 residues. Germline V gene sequence: CDR1 DFQATT, CDR2 SNEGSKA (reference sequence). The CDR3, as DNA: TGCAGTGCTACTTTGTTGGGTGAGCAGTTCTTC. Translated, it gives CSATLLGEQFF.